The present T cell receptor beta chain was sequenced within a study of beta chain features in type 1 diabetes. V dropped 3 bases and J dropped 7 bases, with 11 bases sitting between them. Per germline, CDR1 SGDLS and CDR2 YYNGEE. This CDR3 region has 14 residues. Sequencing targeted expressed TCRB transcripts, as all isolated RNA had been reverse transcribed. Each sample of naive, central memory or regulatory T cells had, on average, about 3.57 million reads. Measured with immunoSEQ multiplex PCR; TCRdb has only the in-frame clones, and not every one. This sample has fewer than 550,000 clones, with around 10% found just once.

This sequence joins TRBV9 and TRBJ1-6; D uncertain. Sequenced: naive CD4+ T cells from blood. This TCR derives from a woman under 30 in good health. CDR3 DNA sequence: TGTGCCAGCAGCGCGATAGGTCGAAATTCACCCCTCCACTTT. Its protein product is CASSAIGRNSPLHF.